The 10 T cell receptor beta chains below come from one sample, sequenced in a study of post-analysis software for immune sequencing data (dated by TCRdb to between 2014 and 2017). Overall study outcomes, separate from this receptor: About 5 TRBV segments, including TRBV5-6, TRBV5-1 and TRBV20-1, were significantly more frequent in patients than controls.

The library was produced with PCR. Sequencer: Illumina HiSeq 2500. To reduce PCR and sequencing biases, unique molecular identifiers were built into the TCR beta cDNA libraries. In-frame beta chains were kept once TCRdb had trimmed the public reads at Q25 with fastp and called clones with MiXCR. Each CDR3 protein appears once, grouped with its most common genes and DNA. The sample records about 760,000 distinct CDR3 sequences, roughly 29% of which are singletons. Together, the top ten hold roughly 0.54% of the sample. For these receptors, no antigen is known. The sequencing sample was made of blood. Every receptor here comes from a girl aged 5 to 17 with multiple sclerosis.

This clonotype has at least ten counts. The rearrangement joins TRBV29-1 to TRBJ2-3; D ambiguous. CDR1 is SQVTM, CDR2 ANQGSEA, per germline. The length of the CDR3 is 12 residues. Trimming left V 2 bases short and J 5 bases short, with 8 bases between. CDR3 region: CSVEMGVDTQYF. DNA for the CDR3: TGCAGCGTTGAAATGGGCGTAGATACGCAGTATTTT.

J is TRBJ1-1 and V is TRBV5-1; D unresolved. Germline-derived CDR1 and CDR2 are SGHRS and YFSETQ. Trimming took off 4 bases at V and 1 base at J, with 20 bases between the two ends. CDR3 size: 17 residues. The DNA for the CDR3 is TGCGCCAGCAGCCTAAGCACACTAATGGGAGGGAACACTGAAGCTTTCTTT. Its protein product is CASSLSTLMGGNTEAFF.

Only a few counts were recorded for this clonotype. The genes are TRBV7-2 and TRBJ1-2, with TRBD1 as a possible D gene (5 bases). The CDR3 is 15 amino acids. Looked up from germline, CDR1 is SGHTA and CDR2 is FQGNSA. The V and J ends lost 5 bases and 4 bases respectively, with 17 bases between them. The CDR3 coding sequence is TGTGCCAGCAGCCGGATTGTGGGGGGGGTCTATGGCTACACCTTC. Translated: CASSRIVGGVYGYTF. The full variable domain, in which reference TRBV7-2 and TRBJ1-2 provide the parts outside the CDR3, is GAGVSQSPSNKVTEKGKDVELRCDPISGHTALYWYRQSLGQGLEFLIYFQGNSAPDKSGLPSDRFSAERTGGSVSTLTIQRTQQEDSAVYLCASSRIVGGVYGYTFGSGTRLTVV.

A remark on this clonotype: The junction does not match germline at one end; this may be a read error. The chain uses TRBV6-5 and TRBJ1-2; D remains ambiguous. The V gene's germline CDR1 is MNHEY and CDR2 SVGAGI. This CDR3 spans 12 amino acids. The CDR3 region is CPSSYGRSGYTF. In DNA, the CDR3 is TGTCCCAGCAGTTACGGCCGGTCGGGCTACACCTTC.

This clonotype was recorded a few times. The CDR3 DNA sequence: TGCAGCGTTGATGGCGGGAGAGATTACAATGAGCAGTACTTC. Protein sequence: CSVDGGRDYNEQYF. The genes are TRBV29-1 and TRBJ2-7; 7 bases are shared with TRBD2. This CDR3 comprises 14 residues. Germline trimming cut 3 bases from V and 7 bases from J; bases unmatched to any gene: 12. Germline V CDR1 and CDR2: SQVTM, ANQGSEA.

The chain has TRBV29-1 and TRBJ1-2; a possible D gene is TRBD1 (5 bases). V was clipped by 3 bases and J by 8 bases, with 16 bases between them. CDR1 SQVTM and CDR2 ANQGSEA come from the germline V gene. The CDR3 contains 13 residues. CDR3 sequence reads: CSVEVPDSPGYTF. The DNA for the CDR3 is TGCAGCGTTGAGGTCCCAGACAGTCCCGGCTACACCTTC.

This clonotype was seen a few times. J is TRBJ1-1 and V is TRBV5-4; tentatively, D is TRBD1 (5 bases). The germline V gene encodes CDR1 SGHNT and CDR2 YYREEE (reference sequence). The CDR3 runs to 14 residues. V was shortened by 2 bases and J by 5 bases, with 13 bases between the two germline ends. The chain's CDR3 is CASSFPGLETEAFF. The CDR3 region has the DNA TGTGCCAGCAGCTTCCCAGGGCTAGAGACTGAAGCTTTCTTT.

The chain combines TRBV20-1 with TRBJ1-5, with D uncertain. V gave up 3 bases and J gave up 0 bases, with 12 bases separating them. Germline CDR1 and CDR2: DFQATT and SNEGSKA (reference sequence). This CDR3 contains 15 residues. The CDR3 protein is CSARAGFPSNQPQHF. The CDR3 coding sequence is TGCAGTGCTAGGGCCGGGTTTCCTAGCAATCAGCCCCAGCATTTT.

The chain uses TRBV28 and TRBJ1-1; D is unclear. This CDR3 is built from 13 residues. V shed 6 bases and J shed 0 bases, with 8 bases lying between them. Per the germline V gene, CDR1 is MDHEN and CDR2 is SYDVKM. The CDR3 here is CASSPPVNTEAFF. The CDR3 DNA reads TGTGCCAGCAGCCCACCGGTGAACACTGAAGCTTTCTTT.

This chain uses TRBV5-1 with TRBJ2-5; unclear D gene. The germline V gene has CDR1 SGHRS and CDR2 YFSETQ. Between the trimmed V and J ends, which lost 5 bases and 1 base, there was a span of 15 bases. The CDR3 spans 15 residues. CDR3 in DNA: TGCGCCAGCAGACCCCCGGTAGGGTTCCAAGAGACCCAGTACTTC. Its translation: CASRPPVGFQETQYF.